This T cell receptor (beta chain) was identified during a study of T cells expressing NK-cell markers. On the study more broadly: Repertoire data for TCR beta were derived from sorted T cells (CD3+CD56+NKG2C+, CD3+CD56+NKG2C- and CD3+CD56-NKG2C+). General study points: Whether expanded NKG2C+ T cell clones recognized HCMV stayed uncertain.

CDR3 length: 15 amino acids. Germline CDR1 LNHDA, CDR2 SQIVND (reference sequence). Using the 5' RACE reads, TCRdb records one entry per CDR3 protein without DNA. Recorded here are 350,000 to 500,000 distinct CDR3 sequences; the top ten clones represent about 7.3%. As concerns this clonotype: Its target is not known.

The genes are TRBV19 and TRBJ1-2. The receptor was isolated from a woman aged 18-70 years in good health. The sequencing sample was made of blood T cells: a sorted CD56 or NKG2C T cell subset, CD4+ or CD8+ T cells, or bulk PBMC T cells (not recorded which). CDR3 residues: CASSIWHNTNYGYTF.